The clone carrying this TCR beta chain was seen ten or more times. Via MiXCR, TCRdb re-called the 5' RACE reads, giving one row per CDR3 protein. The repertoire has about 70,000 distinct CDR3 sequences, 3% to 4% of them found once; the top ten carry about 5.5%. The data were taken from a study of neurological immune-mediated disorders. Across the study: Among roughly 34 multiple sclerosis patients, about 31 were relapsing-remitting and 3 were secondary progressive.

The CDR3 totals 16 residues. With V trimmed by 7 bases and J by 4 bases, 9 bases remained unmatched. Preparation of the unsorted libraries drew on 2 million PBMCs stored at -80 C. The clonotype was recovered from a woman aged 50 to 60 with multiple sclerosis. The sequenced sample was PBMCs. The J gene is TRBJ2-2, the V gene TRBV12-3 or TRBV12-4, with 10 bases matching TRBD2. The CDR3 DNA reads as TGTGCCAGCATCAGAGCGGGGGGGATGGGCACCGGGGAGCTGTTTTTT. Translating it yields CASIRAGGMGTGELFF.